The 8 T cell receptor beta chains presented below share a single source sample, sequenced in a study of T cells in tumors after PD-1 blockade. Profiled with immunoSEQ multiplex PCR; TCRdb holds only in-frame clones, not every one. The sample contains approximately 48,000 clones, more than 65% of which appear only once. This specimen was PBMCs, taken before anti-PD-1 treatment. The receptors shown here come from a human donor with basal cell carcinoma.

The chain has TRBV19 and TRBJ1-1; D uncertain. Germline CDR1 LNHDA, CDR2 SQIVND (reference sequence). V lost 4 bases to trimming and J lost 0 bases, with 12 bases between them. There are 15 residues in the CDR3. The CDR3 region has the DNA TGTGCCAGTAGTACCATGGGAGGTATGAACACTGAAGCTTTCTTT. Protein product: CASSTMGGMNTEAFF.

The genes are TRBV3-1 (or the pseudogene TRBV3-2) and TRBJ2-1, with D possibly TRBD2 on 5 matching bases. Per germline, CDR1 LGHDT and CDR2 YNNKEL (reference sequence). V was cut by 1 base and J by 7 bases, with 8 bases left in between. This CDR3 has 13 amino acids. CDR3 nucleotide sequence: TGTGCCAGCAGCCAAGGAGGGTTAAATGAGCAGTTCTTC. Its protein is CASSQGGLNEQFF.

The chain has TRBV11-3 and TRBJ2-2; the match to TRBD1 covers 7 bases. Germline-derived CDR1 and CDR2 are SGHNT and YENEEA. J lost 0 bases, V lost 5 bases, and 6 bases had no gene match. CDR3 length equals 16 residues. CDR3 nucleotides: TGTGCCAGCAGCAAAGGACAGGAGACGAACACCGGGGAGCTGTTTTTT. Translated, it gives CASSKGQETNTGELFF.

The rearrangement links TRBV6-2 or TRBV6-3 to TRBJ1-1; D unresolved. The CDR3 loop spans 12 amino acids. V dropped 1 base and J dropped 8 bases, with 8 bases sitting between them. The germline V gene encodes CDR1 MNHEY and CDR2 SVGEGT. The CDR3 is CASSYWRVEAFF. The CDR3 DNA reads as TGTGCCAGCAGTTACTGGCGGGTCGAAGCTTTCTTT.

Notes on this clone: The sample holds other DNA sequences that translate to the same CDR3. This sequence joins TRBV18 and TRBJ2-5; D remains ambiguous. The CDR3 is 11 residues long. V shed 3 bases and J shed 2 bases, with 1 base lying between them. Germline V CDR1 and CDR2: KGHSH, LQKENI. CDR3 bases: TGTGCCAGCTCACCTCAAGAGACCCAGTACTTC. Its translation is CASSPQETQYF.

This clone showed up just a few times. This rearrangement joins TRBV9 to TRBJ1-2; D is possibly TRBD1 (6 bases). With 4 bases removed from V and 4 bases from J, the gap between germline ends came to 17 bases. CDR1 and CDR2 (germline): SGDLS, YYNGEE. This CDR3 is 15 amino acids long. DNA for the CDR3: TGTGCCAGCAGCCCACGTGGAGGGGGTGGCTATGGCTACACCTTC. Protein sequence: CASSPRGGGGYGYTF.

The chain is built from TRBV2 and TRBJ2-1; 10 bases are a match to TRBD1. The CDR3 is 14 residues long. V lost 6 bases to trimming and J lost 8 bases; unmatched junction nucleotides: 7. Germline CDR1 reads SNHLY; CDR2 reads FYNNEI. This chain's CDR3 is CASSTGTGVDEQFF. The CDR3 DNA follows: TGTGCCAGCAGCACCGGGACAGGGGTCGATGAGCAGTTCTTC.

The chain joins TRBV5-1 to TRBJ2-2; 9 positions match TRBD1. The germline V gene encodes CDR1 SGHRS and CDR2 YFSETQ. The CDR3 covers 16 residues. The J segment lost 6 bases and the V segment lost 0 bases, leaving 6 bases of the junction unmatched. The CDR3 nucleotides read TGCGCCAGCAGCTTGGCCTTGGGACAGGGTGCCGGGGAGCTGTTTTTT. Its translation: CASSLALGQGAGELFF.